Each of the 18 T cell receptor beta chains below was sequenced from the same sample in a study of CD8 T cells in Susac syndrome. The authors reverse transcribed about 0.5 to 1 ug RNA with random hexamers. TCRdb called the immunoSEQ multiplex PCR reads again in MiXCR, with one record for every CDR3 protein. The sample includes about 140,000 distinct CDR3 sequences, around 96% of them seen just once. Sequencing used CD4+ T cells from PBMCs. The receptor set was obtained from a human donor with multiple sclerosis.

This clonotype was seen once. The CDR3 nucleotides are TGCAGTGCTACACAGGGAGGTGGTGAAAAACTGTTTTTT. Residues: CSATQGGGEKLFF. The chain couples TRBV20-1 to TRBJ1-4; a weak D match, TRBD1 (6 bases). V lost 4 bases and J 7 bases, leaving 13 bases between the germline ends. The CDR3 has 13 amino acids. Germline-derived CDR1 and CDR2 are DFQATT and SNEGSKA (reference sequence).

The chain is built from TRBV27 and TRBJ1-5; D remains ambiguous. Germline-derived CDR1 and CDR2 are MNHEY and SMNVEV (reference sequence). The V gene lost 3 bases and the J gene lost 0 bases, with 12 bases spanning the gap. The CDR3 covers 16 residues. CDR3 loop: CASSFKSQNSNQPQHF. CDR3 coding DNA: TGTGCCAGCAGTTTTAAGTCGCAGAATAGCAATCAGCCCCAGCATTTT.

The chain couples TRBV30 to TRBJ1-2; D perhaps matches TRBD1 (6 bases). The CDR3 runs to 12 residues. CDR1 is GTSNPN, CDR2 SVGIG, per germline (reference sequence). Trimming left V 1 base short and J 4 bases short, with 7 bases between. Written as DNA, the CDR3 is TGTGCCTGGAGTGGGACAGCCTATGGCTACACCTTC. Translated: CAWSGTAYGYTF. Full variable domain (missing parts from reference TRBV30 and TRBJ1-2): SQTIHQWPATLVQPVGSPLSLECTVEGTSNPNLYWYRQAAGRGLQLLFYSVGIGQISSEVPQNLSASRPQDRQFILSSKKLLLSDSGFYLCAWSGTAYGYTFGSGTRLTVV.

CDR3 sequence (DNA): TGTGCCAGCAGCTCGGGGCCCCTCACGGGGAACATTCAGTACTTC. Its protein product is CASSSGPLTGNIQYF. The chain employs TRBV7-2 and TRBJ2-4; D is tentatively TRBD1 or TRBD2 (5 bases each). The germline CDR1 and CDR2 sequences are SGHTA and FQGNSA. Between the trimmed V and J ends, which lost 4 bases and 7 bases, there was a span of 17 bases. The CDR3 has 15 amino acids. Supplemented by reference TRBV7-2 and TRBJ2-4, the full variable domain reads GAGVSQSPSNKVTEKGKDVELRCDPISGHTALYWYRQSLGQGLEFLIYFQGNSAPDKSGLPSDRFSAERTGGSVSTLTIQRTQQEDSAVYLCASSSGPLTGNIQYFGAGTRLSVL.

This chain joins TRBV19 and TRBJ1-1; unclear D gene. The CDR3 sequence is 13 residues long. The ends were cut back, 6 bases at V and 1 base at J, with 9 bases in the middle. Germline values: CDR1 LNHDA, CDR2 SQIVND (reference sequence). This CDR3 reads CASRKRQNTEAFF. CDR3 sequence (DNA): TGTGCCAGTAGGAAACGACAGAACACTGAAGCTTTCTTT.

This chain connects TRBV19 to TRBJ2-7; 14 nucleotides match TRBD2. There are 18 residues in the CDR3. Germline V lookup: CDR1 LNHDA, CDR2 SQIVND (reference sequence). V was pared by 4 bases and J by 1 base, with 9 bases of the junction left unmatched. This CDR3 is CASSTRLAGGSSSYEQYF. In DNA, the CDR3 is TGTGCCAGTAGTACGCGACTAGCGGGAGGGTCGAGTTCCTACGAGCAGTACTTC.

J is TRBJ1-6 and V is TRBV7-2; D is undetermined. Trimming pared 5 bases from V and 6 bases from J, leaving 11 bases between. Germline V CDR1 and CDR2: SGHTA, FQGNSA. This CDR3 region has 14 residues. For the CDR3, the DNA is TGTGCCAGCAGCCCGGATAGATTTAATTCACCCCTCCACTTT. It is translated as CASSPDRFNSPLHF.

The chain has TRBV29-1 and TRBJ1-1, with D uncertain. CDR3 length equals 13 residues. Germline CDR1 and CDR2: SQVTM and ANQGSEA. V dropped 6 bases and J dropped 0 bases, with 11 bases sitting between them. CDR3 in amino acids: CSVRVTMNTEAFF. The CDR3 coding sequence is TGCAGCGTCCGCGTTACCATGAACACTGAAGCTTTCTTT.

The chain has TRBV5-6 and TRBJ1-5; D is ambiguous. V lost 2 bases and J 2 bases, leaving 11 bases between the germline ends. The CDR3 sequence is 15 residues long. The germline gives CDR1 SGHDT, CDR2 YYEEEE. CDR3: CASSFVGEGNQPQHF. CDR3 nucleotide sequence: TGTGCCAGCAGCTTTGTCGGGGAGGGCAATCAGCCCCAGCATTTT. Complete variable domain (other parts from reference TRBV5-6 and TRBJ1-5): DAGVTQSPTHLIKTRGQQVTLRCSPKSGHDTVSWYQQALGQGPQFIFQYYEEEERQRGNFPDRFSGHQFPNYSSELNVNALLLGDSALYLCASSFVGEGNQPQHFGDGTRLSIL.

For the CDR3, the DNA is TGCAGTGCTAGACCCTCGTTCGGGGGAATGTCCCCCTACGAGCAGTACTTC. Its protein product is CSARPSFGGMSPYEQYF. The chain employs TRBV20-1 and TRBJ2-7; D is perhaps TRBD2 (6 bases). The germline gives CDR1 DFQATT, CDR2 SNEGSKA (reference sequence). The V and J ends lost 2 bases and 2 bases respectively, with 22 bases between them. There are 17 residues in the CDR3.

This clonotype was observed a single time. The chain joins TRBV29-1 to TRBJ1-2; unclear D gene. The germline V gene has CDR1 SQVTM and CDR2 ANQGSEA. The CDR3 is 16 residues long. The V gene lost 1 base and the J gene lost 0 bases, with 15 bases spanning the gap. In DNA form, the CDR3 reads TGCAGCGTTGAAGGAGGGTCACATCTAGCTAACTATGGCTACACCTTC. Amino acid sequence: CSVEGGSHLANYGYTF.

The chain employs TRBV20-1 and TRBJ2-7; D is perhaps TRBD2 (6 bases). The CDR3 spans 12 residues. V dropped 6 bases and J dropped 5 bases, with 14 bases sitting between them. Germline V gene sequence: CDR1 DFQATT, CDR2 SNEGSKA (reference sequence). The CDR3 DNA reads TGCAGTGCCAACTTAGGCGGGGACGAGCAGTACTTC. It encodes CSANLGGDEQYF.

The chain couples TRBV3-1 to TRBJ2-1, with a weak D call TRBD2 (6 bases). In germline, CDR1 is LGHDT, CDR2 YNNKEL (reference sequence). The CDR3 has 13 residues. Trimming took off 6 bases at V and 6 bases at J, with 12 bases between the two ends. The CDR3, as DNA: TGTGCCAGCAGGCGGACGGGGGTCAATGAGCAGTTCTTC. Translated: CASRRTGVNEQFF.

The rearrangement joins TRBV20-1 to TRBJ2-1; D call uncertain. Germline values: CDR1 DFQATT, CDR2 SNEGSKA (reference sequence). The CDR3 has 14 residues. V shed 6 bases and J shed 0 bases, with 12 bases lying between them. The CDR3 DNA reads as TGCAGTGCGATGAGACCCAGCTCCTACAATGAGCAGTTCTTC. Translation gives CSAMRPSSYNEQFF.

The V and J genes are TRBV7-3 and TRBJ2-7, with TRBD2 matching 8 bases. Germline V CDR1 and CDR2: SGHTA, FQGTGA. CDR3 length equals 16 residues. V gave up 6 bases and J gave up 7 bases; unmatched junction bases: 17. CDR3 in amino acids: CASSPTRGTRVGEQYF. The CDR3, as DNA: TGTGCCAGCAGTCCTACAAGAGGGACTAGAGTTGGGGAGCAGTACTTC.

As DNA, the CDR3 is TGTGCCACCAGTGATTCGTCACAGGGGAACTATGGCTACACCTTC. Translating it yields CATSDSSQGNYGYTF. The chain joins TRBV24-1 to TRBJ1-2; TRBD1 matches at 7 bases. The V segment lost 2 bases and the J segment 2 bases; nucleotides outside the gene matches: 4. The CDR3 covers 15 residues. The germline CDR1 and CDR2 sequences are KGHDR and SFDVKD.

This chain connects TRBV29-1 to TRBJ2-1; D remains ambiguous. The CDR3 consists of 15 residues. Germline V gives CDR1 SQVTM, CDR2 ANQGSEA. V was clipped by 0 bases and J by 3 bases, with 12 bases between them. CDR3: CSVEEGGGIYNEQFF. The CDR3 DNA reads as TGCAGCGTTGAAGAGGGCGGCGGTATCTACAATGAGCAGTTCTTC.

Points on this clonotype: One end of the junction does not line up with germline, which may come from a read error. The chain employs TRBV20-1 and TRBJ1-3, with unresolved D. This CDR3 has 11 residues. Looked up from germline, CDR1 is DFQATT and CDR2 is SNEGSKA (reference sequence). The CDR3 region is CSARVGNTIYF. Written as DNA, the CDR3 is TGCAGTGCCAGAGTGGGAAACACCATATATTTT.